One and the same sample provided the 27 T cell receptor beta chains below, sequenced in a study of a mutant IDH1 vaccine in newly diagnosed glioma. The table came from immunoSEQ multiplex PCR; TCRdb's copy has only in-frame clones and leaves some out. There are about 36,000 clones in the sample; around 81% occur only once, and around 10% lies in the top ten. For these TCRs, the target antigens are not known. The time point denotes: week 5, during vaccination. The study gave 300 ug of mutant IDH1 20-mer peptide per vaccine dose, with topical imiquimod. The input for sequencing was PBMCs, taken from a glioma patient whose treatment included an IDH1 peptide vaccine. The receptors derive from a man aged 50 or older with glioma.

The genes are TRBV5-1 and TRBJ2-7, with D unclear. Germline-derived CDR1 and CDR2 are SGHRS and YFSETQ. CDR3 size: 13 residues. V lost 1 base and J lost 6, with 11 bases in between. CDR3 DNA: TGCGCCAGCAGCTTGCGTAGGGAAGGCGAGCAGTACTTC. It codes for CASSLRREGEQYF. The variable domain in full, completed from reference TRBV5-1 and TRBJ2-7, reads KAGVTQTPRYLIKTRGQQVTLSCSPISGHRSVSWYQQTPGQGLQFLFEYFSETQRNKGNFPGRFSGRQFSNSRSEMNVSTLELGDSALYLCASSLRREGEQYFGPGTRLTVT.

In its sample, this clone was seen a few times. This sequence joins TRBV6-1 and TRBJ1-1, with D perhaps TRBD1 (5 bases). The ends were cut back, 8 bases at V and 5 bases at J, with 18 bases in the middle. The CDR3 consists of 14 residues. Per germline, CDR1 MNHNS and CDR2 SASEGT. CDR3 DNA sequence: TGTGCCAGCTTTGCCGGGACTCACGGAACTGAAGCTTTCTTT. Translated, it gives CASFAGTHGTEAFF.

This clone was seen a handful of times. CDR3 in DNA: TGTGCCAGCAGTGCTGACGGTGACTACGAGCAGTACTTC. Its protein is CASSADGDYEQYF. The rearrangement uses TRBV2 and TRBJ2-7; D not certain. This CDR3 contains 13 residues. V lost 4 bases and J lost 3, with 10 bases in between. Germline V gene data show CDR1 as SNHLY and CDR2 as FYNNEI.

The CDR3 is CASKIRDSIGDTQYF. The CDR3 DNA reads TGTGCCAGTAAGATCCGGGACAGCATTGGAGATACGCAGTATTTT. The J gene is TRBJ2-3, the V gene TRBV19, with TRBD1 matching 7 bases. Germline values: CDR1 LNHDA, CDR2 SQIVND (reference sequence). The CDR3 covers 15 residues. V shed 7 bases and J 5 bases; nucleotides not matched to a gene: 12.

The V and J genes are TRBV10-3 and TRBJ1-3, with a tentative D call TRBD1 (5 bases). V shed 3 bases and J shed 0 bases, with 12 bases lying between them. The CDR3 has 16 residues. Germline CDR1 ENHRY, CDR2 SYGVKD. The CDR3 DNA reads as TGTGCCATCAGTGATACGACAGTTTACTCTGGAAACACCATATATTTT. Protein: CAISDTTVYSGNTIYF.

The V call is TRBV4-1, the J call TRBJ2-2; maybe TRBD1 (5 bases). Germline-derived CDR1 and CDR2 are MGHRA and YSYEKL. Trimming removed 1 base at V and 0 bases at J, with 12 bases between. This CDR3 comprises 17 residues. CDR3 residues: CASSQGPRVSNTGELFF. The CDR3 DNA follows: TGCGCCAGCAGCCAAGGCCCCAGGGTCTCGAACACCGGGGAGCTGTTTTTT.

The chain uses TRBV28 and TRBJ1-2, with D hard to call. With 5 bases removed from V and 4 bases from J, the gap between germline ends came to 8 bases. The V gene's germline CDR1 is MDHEN and CDR2 SYDVKM. The CDR3 spans 12 residues. The CDR3 spells CASSPALYGYTF. CDR3 sequence (DNA): TGTGCCAGCAGTCCAGCCCTCTATGGCTACACCTTC.

The V call is TRBV5-1, the J call TRBJ1-2; a possible D gene is TRBD1 (6 bases). V lost 0 bases and J lost 0, with 9 bases in between. Germline values: CDR1 SGHRS, CDR2 YFSETQ. The CDR3 contains 15 residues. The CDR3 nucleotides read TGCGCCAGCAGCTTGGAGGGGGGAGCTAACTATGGCTACACCTTC. It codes for CASSLEGGANYGYTF.

This chain links TRBV18 with TRBJ1-4; the match to TRBD1 covers 8 bases. CDR3 length: 13 amino acids. CDR1 and CDR2 from the germline V gene are KGHSH and LQKENI. V gave up 8 bases and J gave up 8 bases; unmatched junction bases: 7. CDR3 amino acids: CASRGQGGEKLFF. In DNA, the CDR3 is TGTGCCAGCCGAGGACAGGGCGGCGAAAAACTGTTTTTT.

The gene calls are TRBV7-2 and TRBJ2-3; D is unresolved. V was clipped by 4 bases and J by 0 bases, with 8 bases between them. The CDR3 sequence is 14 residues long. Germline V CDR1 and CDR2: SGHTA, FQGNSA. CDR3 residues: CASSSFPSTDTQYF. CDR3 in DNA: TGTGCCAGCAGCTCCTTCCCAAGCACAGATACGCAGTATTTT. The full variable domain, with the rest looked up from reference TRBV7-2 and TRBJ2-3, is GAGVSQSPSNKVTEKGKDVELRCDPISGHTALYWYRQSLGQGLEFLIYFQGNSAPDKSGLPSDRFSAERTGGSVSTLTIQRTQQEDSAVYLCASSSFPSTDTQYFGPGTRLTVL.

The chain combines TRBV2 with TRBJ1-1; D unresolved. This CDR3 has 13 residues. CDR1 is SNHLY, CDR2 FYNNEI, per germline. With 7 bases removed from V and 1 base from J, the gap between germline ends came to 10 bases. DNA for the CDR3: TGTGCCAGCAAGCGGCAGTCGAACACTGAAGCTTTCTTT. Translation: CASKRQSNTEAFF. The full variable domain, in which reference TRBV2 and TRBJ1-1 provide the parts outside the CDR3, is EPEVTQTPSHQVTQMGQEVILRCVPISNHLYFYWYRQILGQKVEFLVSFYNNEISEKSEIFDDQFSVERPDGSNFTLKIRSTKLEDSAMYFCASKRQSNTEAFFGQGTRLTVV.

V gene TRBV28 combines with J gene TRBJ2-5; no firm D call. V lost 5 bases and J 5 bases, leaving 9 bases between the germline ends. Germline CDR1 is MDHEN and CDR2 is SYDVKM. The CDR3 spans 12 residues. The DNA of the CDR3 is TGTGCCAGCAGTGCCTTGGGGGAGACCCAGTACTTC. Translation: CASSALGETQYF.

This chain connects TRBV30 to TRBJ1-6; D remains ambiguous. There are 15 residues in the CDR3. The germline CDR1 and CDR2 sequences are GTSNPN and SVGIG (reference sequence). The germline V and J ends were trimmed by 0 bases and 3 bases, with 9 bases remaining between them. The CDR3 sequence: CAWSVSSFYNSPLHF. The CDR3 DNA is TGTGCCTGGAGTGTAAGCAGCTTCTATAATTCACCCCTCCACTTT.

This clone was detected once. V and J are TRBV19 and TRBJ2-3; 14 bases match TRBD2. The J segment lost 3 bases and the V segment lost 5 bases, leaving 10 bases of the junction unmatched. The germline CDR1 and CDR2 sequences are LNHDA and SQIVND (reference sequence). This CDR3 comprises 18 residues. The CDR3 DNA reads TGTGCCAGTAGTTCGACCGGGACTAGCGGGAGCAGAACAGATACGCAGTATTTT. Translating gives CASSSTGTSGSRTDTQYF.

This clone was recorded a few times. The chain has TRBV6-4 and TRBJ1-2; no clear D. The CDR3 is made up of 13 amino acids. Trimming took 2 bases from V and 2 from J, leaving 6 bases between them. Germline V lookup: CDR1 MRHNA, CDR2 SNTAGT. CDR3 region: CASSDQENYGYTF. In nucleotides, the CDR3 is TGTGCCAGCAGTGACCAGGAAAACTATGGCTACACCTTC.

The chain uses TRBV19 and TRBJ1-2; 8 bases match TRBD1. Losses at the gene ends were 5 bases for V and 4 bases for J; bases not matched to a gene: 9. The CDR3 consists of 15 residues. Germline CDR1 LNHDA, CDR2 SQIVND (reference sequence). CDR3 nucleotide sequence: TGTGCCAGTAGTGTTGCGACAGGGACAGGCTATGGCTACACCTTC. This gives the protein CASSVATGTGYGYTF.

J is TRBJ1-1 and V is TRBV7-9; D is undetermined. Germline assignment: CDR1 SEHNR and CDR2 FQNEAQ (reference sequence). The ends were cut back, 4 bases at V and 0 bases at J, with 6 bases in the middle. The CDR3 totals 13 residues. CDR3 sequence: CASSSSMNTEAFF. CDR3 in DNA: TGTGCCAGCAGCTCATCGATGAACACTGAAGCTTTCTTT. Full variable domain (outside the CDR3, taken from reference TRBV7-9 and TRBJ1-1): DTGVSQNPRHKITKRGQNVTFRCDPISEHNRLYWYRQTLGQGPEFLTYFQNEAQLEKSRLLSDRFSAERPKGSFSTLEIQRTEQGDSAMYLCASSSSMNTEAFFGQGTRLTVV.

The chain combines TRBV7-8 with TRBJ1-5; TRBD1 might be the D (6 bases). CDR3 length: 14 amino acids. CDR1 is SGHVS and CDR2 is FQNEAQ in the germline V gene. The V gene lost 5 bases and the J gene lost 3 bases, with 11 bases spanning the gap. The CDR3: CASSQRGANQPQHF. The CDR3 nucleotides are TGTGCCAGCAGCCAAAGGGGGGCCAATCAGCCCCAGCATTTT.

This clone appeared once. The chain uses TRBV19 and TRBJ2-5, with 10 bases matching TRBD1. Trimming removed 3 bases from V and 3 bases from J; junction bases left unmatched: 4. This CDR3 has 15 amino acids. Per the germline V gene, CDR1 is LNHDA and CDR2 is SQIVND (reference sequence). The CDR3 bases are TGTGCCAGTAGTATCGGACAGGGGGTGAAAGAGACCCAGTACTTC. This encodes CASSIGQGVKETQYF.

The chain links TRBV5-1 to TRBJ1-1; D gene ambiguous. The germline gives CDR1 SGHRS, CDR2 YFSETQ. The length of the CDR3 is 13 residues. V gave up 3 bases and J gave up 7 bases, with 13 bases separating them. The DNA for the CDR3 is TGCGCCAGCAGCTATGAGGCCTCTCATGAAGCTTTCTTT. The encoded protein is CASSYEASHEAFF.

The DNA of the CDR3 is TGTGCCAGCAGCTTCACCGGGACAGGAGGTTACGAGCAGTACTTC. Translating gives CASSFTGTGGYEQYF. This chain links TRBV9 with TRBJ2-7; 8 positions match TRBD1. Germline CDR1 reads SGDLS; CDR2 reads YYNGEE. The length of the CDR3 is 15 residues. V was clipped by 4 bases and J by 4 bases; unmatched bases: 10.

The chain's CDR3 is CASSSDRGPNQPQHF. The CDR3 nucleotides read TGTGCCAGCAGTTCTGACAGGGGCCCCAATCAGCCCCAGCATTTT. The rearrangement uses TRBV28 and TRBJ1-5, with 8 bases lining up with TRBD1. This CDR3 has 15 residues. The ends lost 4 bases at V and 3 bases at J; junction bases unmatched: 5. Germline CDR1 reads MDHEN; CDR2 reads SYDVKM.

This clone came up once. V and J are TRBV7-9 and TRBJ1-1; no definite D call. From germline, CDR1 is SEHNR and CDR2 FQNEAQ (reference sequence). The CDR3 contains 13 residues. Trimming removed 7 bases from V and 3 bases from J, with 12 bases in between. CDR3 region: CASTKRADTEAFF. For the CDR3, the DNA is TGTGCCAGCACCAAAAGGGCCGACACTGAAGCTTTCTTT.

This clone is medium-sized (0.01 to 0.1%) in the sample. The V call is TRBV25-1, the J call TRBJ1-6; the D gene is possibly TRBD1 (6 bases). Germline assignment: CDR1 MGHDK and CDR2 SYGVNS. Trimming shortened V by 1 base and J by 5 bases, and 6 bases separated the two germline ends. This CDR3 region has 14 residues. The CDR3 region has the DNA TGTGCCAGCAGTGAATCAGGGGATAATTCACCCCTCCACTTT. As protein: CASSESGDNSPLHF.

The V and J genes are TRBV2 and TRBJ2-7, with D unclear. Germline CDR1 reads SNHLY; CDR2 reads FYNNEI. The CDR3 contains 14 residues. Trimming removed 3 bases at V and 3 bases at J, with 12 bases between. CDR3 DNA sequence: TGTGCCAGCAGTGAGGCTCACATAGGCTACGAGCAGTACTTC. Its translation: CASSEAHIGYEQYF. The entire variable domain, with the rest obtained from reference TRBV2 and TRBJ2-7, is as follows: EPEVTQTPSHQVTQMGQEVILRCVPISNHLYFYWYRQILGQKVEFLVSFYNNEISEKSEIFDDQFSVERPDGSNFTLKIRSTKLEDSAMYFCASSEAHIGYEQYFGPGTRLTVT.

J is TRBJ2-7 and V is TRBV11-1; possible D gene TRBD1, 6 bases. The CDR3 is made up of 15 amino acids. The V end was cut by 3 bases, the J end by 1 base, with 13 bases between. Germline loops: CDR1 SGHAT, CDR2 FQDESV (reference sequence). CDR3 amino acids: CASSFRADRSYEQYF. The CDR3 DNA is TGTGCCAGCAGCTTTCGTGCGGACAGATCCTACGAGCAGTACTTC.

CDR3 nucleotides: TGTGCCAGCAGCCAGACAGGGGGACAGCAGTACTTC. Its translation: CASSQTGGQQYF. V is TRBV7-2 and J is TRBJ2-7; 9 bases line up with TRBD1. The CDR3 spans 12 residues. From germline, CDR1 is SGHTA and CDR2 FQGNSA. V trimming: 5 bases; J trimming: 8 bases; junction bases outside the gene matches: 4.